This T cell receptor beta chain was obtained from a study of blood T cell repertoires in COVID-19. Looking at the study overall: From the United States, Italy and Spain came samples of acute and convalescent COVID-19. Sources were T cells, B-cell-depleted T cells, or PBMCs; the material itself was cDNA or gDNA.

V shed 3 bases and J shed 7 bases, with 9 bases lying between them. This CDR3 is 12 amino acids long. How the authors handled the data: It was from reference gene primer amplification that nucleated cell counts were estimated. This table comes from immunoSEQ multiplex PCR, and its TCRdb copy is limited to in-frame clones, with some not included. V, J and clone size are taken as reported in that table, and D and trimming were inferred from the DNA itself. The table records more than 50,000 clones, 65% to 80% of them present only once. The V and J genes are TRBV12-3 or TRBV12-4 and TRBJ2-5, with a tentative D call TRBD1 (6 bases). The receptor comes from a man aged 65 to 85 with active or convalescent COVID-19. The sequenced sample consisted of peripheral blood. The CDR3 DNA is TGTGCCAGCAGTTTTGGGGGCTGGACCCAGTACTTC. As protein: CASSFGGWTQYF.